This T cell receptor (beta chain) comes out of a study of blood T cell repertoires in COVID-19. The method was immunoSEQ multiplex PCR; TCRdb's version includes in-frame clones alone and lacks a portion of them. The sample records fewer than 300,000 clones, about 81% being singletons. The TCR originated in a human donor with COVID-19, enrolled during active disease. The donor label of this sample is uncertain. Sequenced: peripheral blood.

CDR3 nucleotide sequence: TGTGCCAGTAATCTAAGCGGGAGAGGTAAAAACATTCAGTACTTC. Protein product: CASNLSGRGKNIQYF. The rearrangement joins TRBV19 to TRBJ2-4; TRBD2 agrees at 8 bases. CDR1 is LNHDA, CDR2 SQIVND, per germline (reference sequence). CDR3 length equals 15 residues. V lost 7 bases to trimming and J lost 4 bases; unmatched junction nucleotides: 9.